This T cell receptor (beta chain) was sequenced for a study of T cells in Graves' hyperthyroidism and ophthalmopathy. At least 3 on the Clinical Activity Score was recorded for ophthalmopathy patients, who also had NOSPECS grade at least 4 and duration under 3 months. Researchers barred patients who had uncontrolled infection, other autoimmune disease, pregnancy or lactation. Researchers amplified the TCR beta CDR3 regions from RNA transcripts. The HTBI primer set served for first-round RT-PCR of the TCR CDR3. MiXCR, run by TCRdb on the multiplex PCR reads, gives a single entry per CDR3 protein. The sample contains around 600,000 distinct CDR3 sequences, 13% to 15% of which appear only once. With regard to this clonotype: Its antigen is undetermined.

Study results and limitations: Progression to ophthalmopathy was predicted a median of 6.5 months early.

The sequence came from a woman aged 18-30 years with Graves' ophthalmopathy. The sample consisted of blood.

This CDR3 is CASSQVPGLAEIEQFF. The CDR3, as DNA: TGTGCCAGCAGCCAAGTTCCGGGACTAGCGGAAATCGAGCAGTTCTTC. The V and J genes are TRBV11-2 and TRBJ2-1, with 11 bases identical to TRBD2. The germline V gene encodes CDR1 SGHAT and CDR2 FQNNGV. The trim removed 5 bases at V and 10 bases at J, leaving 13 bases unmatched. The CDR3 is 16 residues long.